The present T cell receptor beta chain was sequenced within a study of blood T cell repertoires in COVID-19. The wider study: Sites in the United States, Italy and Spain provided acute and convalescent COVID-19 samples.

Under the authors' procedure: By means of reference gene primer amplification, nucleated cell counts were estimated. Only in-frame clones appear in the TCRdb table, and some are missing; sequencing was by immunoSEQ multiplex PCR. The D gene and trimming were derived from the DNA, and the V and J assignments and clone size from that table. The sample has 150,000 to 200,000 clones, 70% to 90% seen once. Germline loops: CDR1 SQVTM, CDR2 ANQGSEA. V shed 6 bases, J shed 3 bases, and the junction held 15 bases outside the gene matches. This CDR3 region has 16 residues. Sample: peripheral blood. This receptor was identified in a man aged 55 to 70 with acute or convalescent COVID-19. The gene calls are TRBV29-1 and TRBJ2-3; 7 positions agree with TRBD2. The CDR3 DNA sequence: TGCAGCGTGTCTGGGCGAATAGGGCGGGAGACAGATACGCAGTATTTT. This gives the protein CSVSGRIGRETDTQYF.